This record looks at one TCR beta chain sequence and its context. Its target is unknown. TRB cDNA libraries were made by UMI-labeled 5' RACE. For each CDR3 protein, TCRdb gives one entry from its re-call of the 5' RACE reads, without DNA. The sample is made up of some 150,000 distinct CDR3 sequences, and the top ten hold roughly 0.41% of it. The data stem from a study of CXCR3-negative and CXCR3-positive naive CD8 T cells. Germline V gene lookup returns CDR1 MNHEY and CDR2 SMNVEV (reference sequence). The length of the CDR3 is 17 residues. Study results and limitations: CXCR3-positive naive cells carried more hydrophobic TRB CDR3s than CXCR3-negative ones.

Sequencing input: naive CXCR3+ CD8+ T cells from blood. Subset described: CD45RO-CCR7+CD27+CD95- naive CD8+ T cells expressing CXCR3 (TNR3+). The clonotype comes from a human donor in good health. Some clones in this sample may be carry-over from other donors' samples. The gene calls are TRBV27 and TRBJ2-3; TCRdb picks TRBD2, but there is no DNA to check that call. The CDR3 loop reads CASSLSMLAGGFNTQYF.